These 20 T cell receptor beta chains were all obtained from the same sample, sequenced in a study of cytomegalovirus exposure and HLA in healthy donors. It was with 60 Vbeta and 13 Jbeta primers that the PCR ran. Method: immunoSEQ multiplex PCR; TCRdb's copy keeps in-frame clones and lacks some. The sample holds about 70,000 clones, roughly 74% seen once. Sequencing was performed on PBMCs. These TCRs come from a human donor in good health.

The sample holds a few counts of this clone. The chain has TRBV25-1 and TRBJ2-7; the match to TRBD2 covers 8 bases. Per the germline V gene, CDR1 is MGHDK and CDR2 is SYGVNS. The CDR3 runs to 14 residues. V was pared by 8 bases and J by 2 bases, with 8 bases of the junction left unmatched. The CDR3 here is CASSTSGKAYEQYF. DNA for the CDR3: TGTGCCAGCTCTACTAGCGGCAAGGCCTACGAGCAGTACTTC.

V and J are TRBV2 and TRBJ2-3; 7 positions agree with TRBD2. From germline, CDR1 is SNHLY and CDR2 FYNNEI. This CDR3 is built from 16 residues. J lost 0 bases, V lost 5 bases, and 8 bases had no gene match. CDR3 region: CASSPFSGPSTDTQYF. CDR3 bases: TGTGCCAGCAGTCCTTTTAGCGGGCCCAGCACAGATACGCAGTATTTT.

This clone was detected only a few times. The V and J genes are TRBV5-4 and TRBJ1-2; possibly TRBD1 for D (5 bases). V was trimmed by 5 bases and J by 1 base, leaving 9 bases between them. Germline V gene data show CDR1 as SGHNT and CDR2 as YYREEE (reference sequence). The CDR3 loop spans 13 amino acids. CDR3 sequence (DNA): TGTGCCAGCAGTTCCGACAGTAACTATGGCTACACCTTC. It encodes CASSSDSNYGYTF.

The chain carries TRBV5-4 and TRBJ1-1, with a tentative D call TRBD1 (6 bases). In germline, CDR1 is SGHNT, CDR2 YYREEE (reference sequence). V lost 4 bases and J 0 bases, leaving 16 bases between the germline ends. The CDR3 length is 16 residues. This CDR3 is CASSQDSPSMNTEAFF. The DNA of the CDR3 is TGTGCCAGCAGCCAGGACAGCCCCTCCATGAACACTGAAGCTTTCTTT.

This clone was seen only once. CDR3 bases: TGTGCCAGCAGCTTTTCGATCAGCACTGAAGCTTTCTTT. Translated: CASSFSISTEAFF. The chain uses TRBV7-3 and TRBJ1-1, with no clear D. Deletions cut 3 bases from V and 4 bases from J, with 9 bases between. CDR3 length equals 13 residues. Germline V lookup: CDR1 SGHTA, CDR2 FQGTGA.

V is TRBV7-9 and J is TRBJ1-2, with D hard to call. CDR3 length: 15 residues. V shed 5 bases and J shed 0 bases, with 13 bases lying between them. Germline V gene lookup returns CDR1 SEHNR and CDR2 FQNEAQ (reference sequence). DNA for the CDR3: TGTGCCAGCAGCAAAACCGGCGGATCTAACTATGGCTACACCTTC. This codes for CASSKTGGSNYGYTF.

V and J are TRBV29-1 and TRBJ1-2, with D perhaps TRBD1 (6 bases). The CDR3 is 14 residues long. Germline loops: CDR1 SQVTM, CDR2 ANQGSEA. The V and J ends lost 5 bases and 7 bases respectively, with 20 bases between them. The CDR3 protein is CSVHYTGLGRGYTF. The CDR3 DNA reads as TGCAGCGTTCACTACACAGGGCTGGGGCGTGGCTACACCTTC.

This CDR3 reads CASSLITPGQGNTGELFF. The DNA of the CDR3 is TGTGCCAGCAGCTTAATAACTCCGGGACAGGGGAACACCGGGGAGCTGTTTTTT. The chain links TRBV7-3 to TRBJ2-2; TRBD1 matches 9 bases. Germline lookup yields CDR1 SGHTA and CDR2 FQGTGA. With V trimmed by 1 base and J by 1 base, 7 bases remained unmatched. The CDR3 runs to 18 residues.

The V and J genes are TRBV7-3 and TRBJ2-2, with TRBD2 identical over 13 bases. This CDR3 contains 16 residues. Germline trimming cut 5 bases from V and 6 bases from J; bases unmatched to any gene: 6. From germline, CDR1 is SGHTA and CDR2 FQGTGA. DNA for the CDR3: TGTGCCAGCAGCCCCCGGACTAGCGGGAGTCCCGGGGAGCTGTTTTTT. This gives the protein CASSPRTSGSPGELFF.

The chain couples TRBV6-1 to TRBJ1-3; D is ambiguous. V was cut by 3 bases and J by 0 bases, with 9 bases left in between. The CDR3 covers 15 residues. Germline CDR1 reads MNHNS; CDR2 reads SASEGT. CDR3 bases: TGTGCCAGCAGTGAGGCGGATCCCTCTGGAAACACCATATATTTT. Its translation is CASSEADPSGNTIYF.

V usage is TRBV5-1 and J usage is TRBJ1-2; D uncertain. The CDR3 contains 15 residues. Germline V lookup: CDR1 SGHRS, CDR2 YFSETQ. V was cut by 1 base and J by 0 bases, with 10 bases left in between. CDR3: CASSLLGGTNYGYTF. CDR3 nucleotide sequence: TGCGCCAGCAGCTTGCTCGGCGGAACTAACTATGGCTACACCTTC.

The V and J genes are TRBV10-1 and TRBJ2-3; TRBD1 matches 12 bases. The junction had 4 bases not matched to a gene; V was cut back by 1 base and J by 5 bases. The CDR3 runs 16 residues. The germline V gene encodes CDR1 WNHNN and CDR2 SYGVQD (reference sequence). The CDR3 is CASSEWDRGLGDTQYF. Written as DNA, the CDR3 is TGCGCCAGCAGTGAGTGGGACAGGGGGCTTGGAGATACGCAGTATTTT.

Of note for this clone: A read error may produce the germline difference seen at one junction end. Other nucleotide sequences from this sample produce the same CDR3. The J gene is TRBJ1-1, the V gene TRBV11-2, with unresolved D. CDR1 and CDR2 (germline): SGHAT, FQNNGV. The CDR3 has 12 residues. The CDR3 loop is CASSLVGREAFF. CDR3 in DNA: TGTGCCAGCAGCTTAGTTGGGCGTGAAGCTTTCTTC.

This chain uses TRBV10-3 with TRBJ2-3, with 8 bases aligning to TRBD2. The length of the CDR3 is 15 residues. V was pared by 6 bases and J by 2 bases, with 7 bases of the junction left unmatched. Per germline, CDR1 ENHRY and CDR2 SYGVKD. CDR3 coding DNA: TGTGCCATCAGCCCCAGCGGGAGCGCCACAGATACGCAGTATTTT. Its protein is CAISPSGSATDTQYF.

The J gene is TRBJ2-7, the V gene TRBV10-3; 10 nucleotides line up with TRBD2. After removal of 10 bases from V and 5 bases from J, the junction contained 8 bases not matched to a gene. From germline, CDR1 is ENHRY and CDR2 SYGVKD. The CDR3 runs 13 residues. The CDR3 loop is CASRTSGADEQYF. The CDR3 DNA reads as TGTGCCAGCCGGACTAGCGGAGCGGACGAGCAGTACTTC.

This sequence joins TRBV5-1 and TRBJ2-3, with D perhaps matching TRBD1 (6 bases). V lost 2 bases and J 4 bases, leaving 17 bases between the germline ends. CDR1 is SGHRS and CDR2 is YFSETQ in the germline V gene. CDR3 length: 16 residues. The CDR3 DNA is TGCGCCAGCAGCTTCGGGGCAGGGGCGAATGCAGATACGCAGTATTTT. Its translation is CASSFGAGANADTQYF.

The chain uses TRBV6-6 and TRBJ1-4; D might be TRBD1 (5 bases). Germline V gene data show CDR1 as MNHNY and CDR2 as SVGAGI (reference sequence). Trimming pared 6 bases from V and 6 bases from J, leaving 14 bases between. There are 14 residues in the CDR3. The CDR3 coding sequence is TGTGCCAGCAGCCGCGACAGAATTGATGAAAAACTGTTTTTT. Translated: CASSRDRIDEKLFF.

The V gene is TRBV6-5, the J gene TRBJ2-5; 7 nucleotides agree with TRBD1. The tail of the sequence fits TRBJ2-7 better, so the J call may be wrong. The germline V gene encodes CDR1 MNHEY and CDR2 SVGAGI. The CDR3 runs to 13 residues. CDR3 DNA sequence: TGTGCCAGTAGGGACAGCAAGTCCTACGAGCAGTACTTC. As protein: CASRDSKSYEQYF.

The chain is built from TRBV7-8 and TRBJ1-1, with 7 positions matching TRBD1. There are 14 residues in the CDR3. Per the germline V gene, CDR1 is SGHVS and CDR2 is FQNEAQ. The ends lost 4 bases at V and 0 bases at J; junction bases unmatched: 2. The CDR3 region has the DNA TGTGCCAGCAGCTCCGGGACAGTGAACACTGAAGCTTTCTTT. This codes for CASSSGTVNTEAFF.

The CDR3 sequence is CASSLSTGQVWETQYF. The CDR3 region has the DNA TGCGCCAGCAGCCTCAGCACGGGACAGGTGTGGGAGACCCAGTACTTC. The chain has TRBV5-1 and TRBJ2-5; 8 nucleotides match TRBD1. V lost 4 bases, J lost 5 bases, and 13 bases stayed unmatched. The CDR3 sequence is 16 residues long. Germline loops: CDR1 SGHRS, CDR2 YFSETQ.